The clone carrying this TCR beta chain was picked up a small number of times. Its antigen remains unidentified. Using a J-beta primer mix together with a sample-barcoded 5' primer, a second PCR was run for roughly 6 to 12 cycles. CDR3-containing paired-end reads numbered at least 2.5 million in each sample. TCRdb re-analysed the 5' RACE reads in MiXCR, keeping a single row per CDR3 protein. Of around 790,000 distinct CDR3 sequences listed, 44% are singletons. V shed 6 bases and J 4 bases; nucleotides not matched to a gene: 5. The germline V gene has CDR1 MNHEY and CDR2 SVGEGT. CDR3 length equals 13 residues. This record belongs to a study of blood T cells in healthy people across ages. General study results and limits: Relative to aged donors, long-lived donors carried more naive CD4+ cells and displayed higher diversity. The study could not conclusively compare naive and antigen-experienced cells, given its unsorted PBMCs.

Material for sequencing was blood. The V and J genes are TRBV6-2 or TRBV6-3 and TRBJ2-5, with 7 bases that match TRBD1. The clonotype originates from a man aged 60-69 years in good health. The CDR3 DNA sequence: TGTGCCAGCAGCGACAGGGCCCCAGAGACCCAGTACTTC. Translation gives CASSDRAPETQYF.